These 8 T cell receptor beta chains share one sample of origin, sequenced in a study of cytomegalovirus exposure and HLA in healthy donors. Some clones are missing from TCRdb's copy, which holds only in-frame ones; the method was immunoSEQ multiplex PCR. Of roughly 120,000 clones in the sample, 88% were seen once. The sequenced material came from PBMCs. Receptors originate from a woman between 18 and 29 years old in good health and CMV-seronegative.

J is TRBJ2-1 and V is TRBV5-1, with TRBD2 identical over 11 bases. Germline-derived CDR1 and CDR2 are SGHRS and YFSETQ. The CDR3 totals 17 residues. The junction had 6 bases not matched to a gene; V was cut back by 4 bases and J by 0 bases. The CDR3 nucleotides read TGCGCCAGCAGCCCAGTCCTAGCGGGGGGCTCCTACAATGAGCAGTTCTTC. This codes for CASSPVLAGGSYNEQFF.

The chain carries TRBV19 and TRBJ2-1, with a weak D call TRBD1 (6 bases). Trimming shortened V by 1 base and J by 14 bases, and 12 bases separated the two germline ends. The CDR3 is 12 residues long. CDR1 is LNHDA and CDR2 is SQIVND in the germline V gene (reference sequence). CDR3 loop: CASSIGGHREFF. DNA of the CDR3: TGTGCCAGTAGTATAGGGGGGCATCGGGAGTTCTTC.

This clone was observed a single time. This chain connects TRBV5-1 to TRBJ2-1; TRBD2 might be the D (6 bases). The CDR3 totals 13 residues. Germline CDR1 reads SGHRS; CDR2 reads YFSETQ. The V end was cut by 3 bases, the J end by 7 bases, with 11 bases between. Written as DNA, the CDR3 is TGCGCCAGCAGCTGGTTGGGAGGAAATGAGCAGTTCTTC. Translating gives CASSWLGGNEQFF.

The chain employs TRBV18 and TRBJ1-1; D possibly corresponds to TRBD1 (6 bases). The length of the CDR3 is 11 residues. Trimming removed 3 bases at V and 8 bases at J, with 7 bases between. CDR1 is KGHSH and CDR2 is LQKENI in the germline V gene. The chain's CDR3 is CASSPDSEAFF. As DNA, the CDR3 is TGTGCCAGCTCACCGGACAGCGAAGCTTTCTTT.

The table lists this clone with a count of one. V is TRBV6-1 and J is TRBJ2-1; D is unclear. In germline, CDR1 is MNHNS, CDR2 SASEGT. Trimming shortened V by 2 bases and J by 0 bases, and 8 bases separated the two germline ends. The CDR3 contains 15 residues. CDR3 coding DNA: TGTGCCAGCAGTGAATACAGTCGCTCCTACAATGAGCAGTTCTTC. It yields the protein CASSEYSRSYNEQFF.

This clone was found once. This chain links TRBV5-4 with TRBJ1-3; 7 bases are shared with TRBD1. Trimming removed 3 bases from V and 2 bases from J; junction bases left unmatched: 2. From germline, CDR1 is SGHNT and CDR2 YYREEE (reference sequence). This CDR3 is 14 amino acids long. This chain's CDR3 is CASSSRGTGNTIYF. The CDR3 DNA is TGTGCCAGCAGCTCCAGGGGGACTGGAAACACCATATATTTT.

This chain uses TRBV7-3 with TRBJ2-6; D might be TRBD2 (6 bases). V lost 5 bases and J lost 11, with 13 bases in between. Germline loops: CDR1 SGHTA, CDR2 FQGTGA. The CDR3 length is 13 residues. The CDR3 sequence: CASSPGSRDVLTF. The CDR3 nucleotides are TGTGCCAGCAGCCCCGGGAGCAGGGACGTCCTGACTTTC.

The gene calls are TRBV6-5 and TRBJ2-7, with 8 bases identical to TRBD1. There are 15 residues in the CDR3. V gave up 2 bases and J gave up 5 bases; unmatched junction bases: 8. Germline values: CDR1 MNHEY, CDR2 SVGAGI. The CDR3 spells CASSYRGQGRNEQYF. The CDR3 DNA reads as TGTGCCAGCAGTTACAGAGGACAGGGCCGCAACGAGCAGTACTTC.